This is a list of T cell receptor beta chains from one sample in a study of OX40 agonist ivuxolimab in advanced cancers. Repertoires were generated with immunoSEQ multiplex PCR, while TCRdb's copy carries only in-frame clones and drops some. The sample has approximately 90,000 clones, under 95% seen once; the top ten hold roughly 8.9%. Sequencing was performed on CD4+ or CD8+ T cells sorted from blood, taken in a trial of the OX40 agonist ivuxolimab. The source is an adult with an advanced solid tumor such as melanoma, head and neck, liver or kidney cancer. Each CDR3 is given with its conserved first and last residue. A D gene is named only where the DNA matches it firmly. Expanded clones are given a class, and other clones once, few, many or no size at all.

d_gene: -; j_gene: TRBJ2-7; abundance: -; v_gene: TRBV6-6; CDR3aa: CASSYIGGTYEQYF; CDR3nt: TGTGCCAGCAGTTACATAGGGGGGACCTACGAGCAGTACTTC
d_gene: -; j_gene: TRBJ2-1; abundance: -; v_gene: TRBV21-1; CDR3aa: CASSKVPPTSGRNEQFF; CDR3nt: TGTGCCAGCAGCAAAGTTCCCCCGACTAGCGGGAGAAATGAGCAGTTCTTC
d_gene: -; j_gene: TRBJ2-1; abundance: -; v_gene: TRBV11-2; CDR3aa: CASTPLEVAYNEQFF; CDR3nt: TGTGCCAGCACCCCACTCGAGGTAGCCTACAATGAGCAGTTCTTC
d_gene: -; j_gene: TRBJ1-5; abundance: -; v_gene: TRBV19; CDR3aa: CASSYPGPQHF; CDR3nt: TGTGCCAGTAGTTACCCAGGGCCCCAGCATTTT
d_gene: -; j_gene: TRBJ1-3; abundance: -; v_gene: TRBV5-4; CDR3aa: CASSLPGGISGNTIYF; CDR3nt: TGTGCCAGCAGCTTGCCGGGGGGGATAAGCGGAAACACCATATATTTT
d_gene: -; j_gene: TRBJ2-7; abundance: -; v_gene: TRBV2; CDR3aa: CASSGGQQYF; CDR3nt: TGTGCCAGCAGTGGGGGACAACAGTACTTC
d_gene: -; j_gene: TRBJ2-1; abundance: -; v_gene: TRBV11-2; CDR3aa: CASSFGLAAYNEQFF; CDR3nt: TGTGCCAGCAGCTTTGGGCTAGCTGCCTACAATGAGCAGTTCTTC
d_gene: -; j_gene: TRBJ2-2; abundance: -; v_gene: TRBV14; CDR3aa: CASSQQLSSTGELFF; CDR3nt: TGTGCCAGCAGCCAACAACTATCATCCACCGGGGAGCTGTTTTTT
d_gene: TRBD1; j_gene: TRBJ1-1; abundance: -; v_gene: TRBV7-9; CDR3aa: CASSLAKTGGTEAFF; CDR3nt: TGTGCCAGCAGCCTAGCAAAGACAGGGGGCACTGAAGCTTTCTTT
d_gene: TRBD1; j_gene: TRBJ1-2; abundance: -; v_gene: TRBV28; CDR3aa: CASTWDRNNYGYTF; CDR3nt: TGTGCCAGCACGTGGGACAGGAACAACTATGGCTACACCTTC
d_gene: TRBD1; j_gene: TRBJ1-2; abundance: -; v_gene: TRBV2; CDR3aa: CASSRGGQGKGYTF; CDR3nt: TGTGCCAGCAGTAGAGGTGGACAGGGGAAGGGCTACACCTTC
d_gene: TRBD2; j_gene: TRBJ2-2; abundance: -; v_gene: TRBV9; CDR3aa: CASSGTGLAGAGELFF; CDR3nt: TGTGCCAGCAGCGGGACGGGCCTAGCGGGAGCCGGGGAGCTGTTTTTT
d_gene: TRBD2; j_gene: TRBJ2-1; abundance: -; v_gene: TRBV19; CDR3aa: CASSSGTSNEQFF; CDR3nt: TGTGCCAGTAGTTCCGGGACTAGCAATGAGCAGTTCTTC
d_gene: -; j_gene: TRBJ1-4; abundance: -; v_gene: TRBV5-1; CDR3aa: CASSLSGAEEKLFF; CDR3nt: TGCGCCAGCAGCTTGTCAGGGGCTGAAGAAAAACTGTTTTTT
d_gene: -; j_gene: TRBJ2-2; abundance: -; v_gene: TRBV19; CDR3aa: CASSMRGDPGELFF; CDR3nt: TGTGCCAGTAGTATGAGGGGGGATCCCGGGGAGCTGTTTTTT
d_gene: TRBD1; j_gene: TRBJ2-7; abundance: -; v_gene: TRBV7-9; CDR3aa: CASSSPDRVSYEQYF; CDR3nt: TGTGCCAGCAGCTCACCGGACAGGGTCTCCTACGAGCAGTACTTC
d_gene: TRBD2; j_gene: TRBJ2-3; abundance: -; v_gene: TRBV6-4; CDR3aa: CASSDSGRDTQYF; CDR3nt: TGTGCCAGCAGTGACAGCGGGAGGGATACGCAGTATTTT
d_gene: -; j_gene: TRBJ2-7; abundance: -; v_gene: TRBV27; CDR3aa: CASSLDRNTYEQYF; CDR3nt: TGTGCCAGCAGTTTGGACAGAAACACCTACGAGCAGTACTTC
d_gene: TRBD2; j_gene: TRBJ2-7; abundance: -; v_gene: TRBV19; CDR3aa: CASSSEAGVGEQYF; CDR3nt: TGTGCCAGTAGTAGCGAAGCGGGAGTGGGCGAGCAGTACTTC
d_gene: -; j_gene: TRBJ2-3; abundance: -; v_gene: TRBV18; CDR3aa: CASSPLGTDTQYF; CDR3nt: TGTGCCAGCTCACCACTAGGAACAGATACGCAGTATTTT
d_gene: -; j_gene: TRBJ1-6; abundance: -; v_gene: TRBV11-2; CDR3aa: CASSTNSPLHF; CDR3nt: TGTGCCAGCAGCACAAACTCACCCCTCCACTTT
d_gene: -; j_gene: TRBJ1-2; abundance: -; v_gene: TRBV19; CDR3aa: CASSIKRANYGYTF; CDR3nt: TGTGCCAGTAGTATCAAAAGGGCTAACTATGGCTACACCTTC
d_gene: -; j_gene: TRBJ1-5; abundance: -; v_gene: TRBV7-8; CDR3aa: CASSLGTVYQPQHF; CDR3nt: TGTGCCAGCAGCTTAGGGACGGTATATCAGCCCCAGCATTTT
d_gene: -; j_gene: TRBJ1-5; abundance: -; v_gene: TRBV18; CDR3aa: CASSPVNSNQPQHF; CDR3nt: TGTGCCAGCTCACCAGTAAATAGCAATCAGCCCCAGCATTTT
d_gene: -; j_gene: TRBJ2-7; abundance: -; v_gene: TRBV12-5; CDR3aa: CASGLASGTESSYEQYF; CDR3nt: TGTGCTAGTGGTTTGGCATCCGGGACGGAGAGCTCCTACGAGCAGTACTTC
d_gene: TRBD2; j_gene: TRBJ2-1; abundance: once; v_gene: TRBV7-3; CDR3aa: CASSLGLGVHNEQFF; CDR3nt: TGTGCCAGCAGCTTAGGACTAGGGGTTCACAATGAGCAGTTCTTC
d_gene: -; j_gene: TRBJ2-7; abundance: -; v_gene: TRBV19; CDR3aa: CASSLLGSFYEQYF; CDR3nt: TGTGCCAGTAGTTTGCTGGGGAGTTTTTACGAGCAGTACTTC
d_gene: -; j_gene: TRBJ2-7; abundance: -; v_gene: TRBV21-1; CDR3aa: CASSKVRGQNAYEQYF; CDR3nt: TGTGCCAGCAGCAAAGTTAGGGGACAGAACGCTTACGAGCAGTACTTC
d_gene: -; j_gene: TRBJ2-7; abundance: -; v_gene: TRBV2; CDR3aa: CAPLGGGPPYEQYF; CDR3nt: TGTGCCCCCCTAGGGGGGGGGCCCCCCTACGAGCAGTACTTC
d_gene: TRBD1; j_gene: TRBJ2-7; abundance: -; v_gene: TRBV5-1; CDR3aa: CASMVSQGPSYEQYF; CDR3nt: TGCGCCAGCATGGTTTCACAGGGGCCCTCCTACGAGCAGTACTTC
d_gene: -; j_gene: TRBJ2-7; abundance: once; v_gene: TRBV18; CDR3aa: CASSPRVGANEQYF; CDR3nt: TGTGCCAGCTCACCCCGAGTGGGGGCGAACGAGCAGTACTTC
d_gene: TRBD1; j_gene: TRBJ2-5; abundance: once; v_gene: TRBV10-3; CDR3aa: CAIRRGQGETQYF; CDR3nt: TGTGCCATCAGGAGGGGGCAGGGCGAGACCCAGTACTTC
d_gene: -; j_gene: TRBJ2-1; abundance: -; v_gene: TRBV30; CDR3aa: CAWSPEHNEQFF; CDR3nt: TGTGCCTGGAGTCCCGAGCACAATGAGCAGTTCTTC
d_gene: -; j_gene: TRBJ2-1; abundance: once; v_gene: TRBV7-3; CDR3aa: CASSLLRNNEQFF; CDR3nt: TGTGCCAGCAGCTTACTCAGGAACAATGAGCAGTTCTTC
d_gene: TRBD2; j_gene: TRBJ2-2; abundance: -; v_gene: TRBV7-3; CDR3aa: CASSAFSSGKNTGELFF; CDR3nt: TGTGCCAGCAGCGCATTTTCTAGCGGGAAAAACACCGGGGAGCTGTTTTTT
d_gene: -; j_gene: TRBJ2-1; abundance: -; v_gene: TRBV20-1; CDR3aa: CSPMPHEQFF; CDR3nt: TGCAGTCCAATGCCCCATGAGCAGTTCTTC
d_gene: TRBD1; j_gene: TRBJ1-5; abundance: -; v_gene: TRBV10-3; CDR3aa: CAISEGTGKGQPQHF; CDR3nt: TGTGCCATCAGTGAGGGGACAGGGAAGGGTCAGCCCCAGCATTTT
d_gene: -; j_gene: TRBJ1-2; abundance: -; v_gene: TRBV21-1; CDR3aa: CASSKIHHGPFNGYTF; CDR3nt: TGTGCCAGCAGCAAAATTCACCACGGACCCTTTAATGGCTACACCTTC
d_gene: TRBD1; j_gene: TRBJ1-6; abundance: -; v_gene: TRBV5-8; CDR3aa: CASSWGQGNSPLHF; CDR3nt: TGTGCCAGCAGCTGGGGACAGGGAAATTCACCCCTCCACTTT
d_gene: -; j_gene: TRBJ1-5; abundance: once; v_gene: TRBV4-1; CDR3aa: CASSQNPGEGQPQHF; CDR3nt: TGCGCCAGCAGCCAAAACCCCGGCGAGGGCCAGCCCCAGCATTTT
d_gene: -; j_gene: TRBJ2-5; abundance: -; v_gene: TRBV20-1; CDR3aa: CSASQETQYF; CDR3nt: TGCAGTGCGTCTCAAGAGACCCAGTACTTC
d_gene: -; j_gene: TRBJ2-7; abundance: -; v_gene: TRBV11-3; CDR3aa: CASSLVSSSYEQYF; CDR3nt: TGTGCCAGCAGCTTAGTCAGTAGCTCCTACGAGCAGTACTTC